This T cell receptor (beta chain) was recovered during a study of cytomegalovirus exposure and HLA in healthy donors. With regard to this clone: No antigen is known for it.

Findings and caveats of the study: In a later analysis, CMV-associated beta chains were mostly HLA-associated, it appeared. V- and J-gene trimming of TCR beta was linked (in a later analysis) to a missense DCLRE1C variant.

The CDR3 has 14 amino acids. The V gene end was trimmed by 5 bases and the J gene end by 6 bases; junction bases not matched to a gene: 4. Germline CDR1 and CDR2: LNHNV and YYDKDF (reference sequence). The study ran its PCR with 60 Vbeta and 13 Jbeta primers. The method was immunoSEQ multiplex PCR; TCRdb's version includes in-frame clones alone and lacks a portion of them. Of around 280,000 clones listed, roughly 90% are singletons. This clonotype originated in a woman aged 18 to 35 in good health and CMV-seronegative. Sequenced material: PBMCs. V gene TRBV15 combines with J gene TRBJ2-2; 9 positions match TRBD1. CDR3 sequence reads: CATSGNRGPGELFF. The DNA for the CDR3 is TGTGCCACCAGCGGCAACAGGGGGCCCGGGGAGCTGTTTTTT.